This T cell receptor (beta chain) was captured in a study of blood T cell repertoires in COVID-19. At the level of the study: Samples of COVID-19 (acute and convalescent) were obtained from the United States, Italy and Spain. PBMCs, B-cell-depleted T cells, or T cells were the source of the cDNA or gDNA that made up the material.

Only in-frame clones appear in the TCRdb table, and some are missing; sequencing was by immunoSEQ multiplex PCR. The repertoire holds about 190,000 clones, roughly 89% seen once, with approximately 6.7% in the top ten. CDR1 is KGHDR and CDR2 is SFDVKD in the germline V gene. J lost 4 bases, V lost 0 bases, and 9 bases had no gene match. This CDR3 is 17 amino acids long. The source of this sequence is a man aged 35 to 55 with acute or convalescent COVID-19. The sequenced sample was peripheral blood. This rearrangement joins TRBV24-1 to TRBJ2-7; 9 bases line up with TRBD1. The CDR3 region is CATSDLTGDRDKYEQYF. CDR3 nucleotides: TGTGCCACCAGTGATTTGACGGGGGACAGGGATAAGTACGAGCAGTACTTC.